Given below is one T cell receptor beta chain in context. This CDR3 spans 15 amino acids. In germline, CDR1 is SGHAT, CDR2 FQNNGV. With 7 bases clipped from V and 5 bases from J, the junction kept 10 bases outside the gene matches. Clones were sequenced by immunoSEQ multiplex PCR, and TCRdb holds only the in-frame ones, with some missing. The sample carries approximately 68,000 clones, about three quarters recorded once. These data belong to a study of blood T cell repertoires in COVID-19. Study details: Italy, Spain and the United States were the sources of the convalescent and acute COVID-19 samples.

The V gene is TRBV11-2, the J gene TRBJ1-3, with 8 bases identical to TRBD1. The TCR comes from a human donor in a cohort sampled during active COVID-19. The sequenced material came from peripheral blood. In DNA, the CDR3 is TGTGCCAGCACCGTGGACAGGGCGGGTCGAAACACCATATATTTT. Protein: CASTVDRAGRNTIYF.